These 5 T cell receptor beta chains came from one sample sequenced in a study of cytomegalovirus exposure and HLA in healthy donors. Primers: 60 Vbeta forward and 13 Jbeta reverse. Generated by immunoSEQ multiplex PCR, the TCRdb table keeps only in-frame clones and is missing some. The sample carries 80,000 to 90,000 clones, more than 60% recorded once. Input material: PBMCs. The source is a middle-aged man in good health and CMV-seronegative.

V gene TRBV7-9 combines with J gene TRBJ2-7; 8 nucleotides agree with TRBD2. V shed 3 bases, J shed 2 bases, and the junction held 9 bases outside the gene matches. Per germline, CDR1 SEHNR and CDR2 FQNEAQ (reference sequence). CDR3 length: 16 residues. CDR3 residues: CASSFRKTSVTYEQYF. Written as DNA, the CDR3 is TGTGCCAGCAGCTTTCGGAAGACTAGCGTTACCTACGAGCAGTACTTC.

This clone has only one observation. This chain joins TRBV19 and TRBJ1-5; D is undetermined. V shed 3 bases and J shed 3 bases, with 9 bases lying between them. The CDR3 spans 14 residues. Germline values: CDR1 LNHDA, CDR2 SQIVND (reference sequence). CDR3 in amino acids: CASSIIQINQPQHF. CDR3 sequence (DNA): TGTGCCAGTAGTATCATCCAGATCAATCAGCCCCAGCATTTT.

This clone was recorded only once. The rearrangement uses TRBV14 and TRBJ2-2; TRBD2 agrees at 13 bases. Trimming took 4 bases from V and 4 from J; bases not matched to a gene: 6. Looked up from germline, CDR1 is SGHDN and CDR2 is FVKESK. The CDR3 runs 17 residues. The CDR3 protein is CASSRKLAGGPTGELFF. In nucleotides, the CDR3 is TGTGCCAGCAGCCGCAAACTAGCGGGAGGGCCCACCGGGGAGCTGTTTTTT.

The V and J genes are TRBV6-5 and TRBJ1-4; tentative D call: TRBD1 (6 bases). Trimming took off 0 bases at V and 6 bases at J, with 11 bases between the two ends. The CDR3 is 15 amino acids. Germline CDR1 is MNHEY and CDR2 is SVGAGI. The CDR3 DNA sequence: TGTGCCAGCAGTTACTCAGGGGGGGTCGATGAAAAACTGTTTTTT. The encoded protein is CASSYSGGVDEKLFF.

The gene calls are TRBV4-1 and TRBJ1-1; tentatively, D is TRBD1 (6 bases). Per the germline V gene, CDR1 is MGHRA and CDR2 is YSYEKL. This CDR3 has 14 amino acids. V shed 0 bases and J shed 11 bases, with 16 bases lying between them. DNA for the CDR3: TGCGCCAGCAGCCAAGATCACCCGGGGGGCGAGGCTTTCTTT. Translation: CASSQDHPGGEAFF.